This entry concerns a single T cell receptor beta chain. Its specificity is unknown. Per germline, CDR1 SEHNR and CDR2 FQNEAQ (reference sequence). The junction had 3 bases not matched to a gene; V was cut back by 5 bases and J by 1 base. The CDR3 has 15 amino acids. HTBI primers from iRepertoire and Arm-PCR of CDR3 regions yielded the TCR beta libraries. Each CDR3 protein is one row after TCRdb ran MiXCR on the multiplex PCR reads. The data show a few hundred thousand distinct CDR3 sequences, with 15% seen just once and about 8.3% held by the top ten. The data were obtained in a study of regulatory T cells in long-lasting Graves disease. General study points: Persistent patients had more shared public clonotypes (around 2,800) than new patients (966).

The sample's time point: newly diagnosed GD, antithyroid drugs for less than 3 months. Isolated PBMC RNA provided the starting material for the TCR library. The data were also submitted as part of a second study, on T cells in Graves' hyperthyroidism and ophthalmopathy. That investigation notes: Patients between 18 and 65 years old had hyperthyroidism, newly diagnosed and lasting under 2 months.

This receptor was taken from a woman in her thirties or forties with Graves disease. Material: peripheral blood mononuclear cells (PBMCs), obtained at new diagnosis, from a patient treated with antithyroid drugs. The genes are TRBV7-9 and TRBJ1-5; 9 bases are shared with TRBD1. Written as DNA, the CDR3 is TGTGCCAGCAGCGAGACAGGGGGAAGCAATCAGCCCCAGCATTTT. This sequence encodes CASSETGGSNQPQHF.